The 22 T cell receptor beta chains below all came from one sample that was sequenced in a study of patients and donors after allogeneic stem cell transplantation. TCRdb itself ran the RT-PCR reads through MiXCR, one entry per CDR3 protein. The data show about 960,000 distinct CDR3 sequences, 18% seen once. Material for sequencing was blood, either unsorted or a sorted T cell fraction (not recorded which). These receptors originate from a human donor who was either an allogeneic HSCT recipient or a stem cell or donor lymphocyte infusion donor (not recorded which). It is not recorded whose cells these are; they may come from a transplant donor.

There are a few counts of this clonotype. The rearrangement joins TRBV20-1 to TRBJ1-5; tentatively, D is TRBD1 (5 bases). CDR1 DFQATT and CDR2 SNEGSKA come from the germline V gene (reference sequence). CDR3 length: 17 amino acids. The V end was cut by 3 bases, the J end by 0 bases, with 18 bases between. CDR3 DNA: TGCAGTGCTAGTGATCGACAGAAATCAATTAGCAATCAGCCCCAGCATTTT. Its protein product is CSASDRQKSISNQPQHF.

This clonotype was seen a handful of times. This chain uses TRBV5-5 with TRBJ2-7; 10 bases match TRBD1. Looked up from germline, CDR1 is SGHKS and CDR2 is YYEKEE (reference sequence). Unmatched junction bases numbered 3, after V lost 1 base and J lost 2 bases. The CDR3 covers 15 residues. CDR3 in DNA: TGTGCCAGCAGCTTGAAAGGGACAGGGGCCTACGAGCAGTACTTC. Residues: CASSLKGTGAYEQYF.

This clonotype was observed a few times. J is TRBJ1-2 and V is TRBV7-9; 9 bases agree with TRBD1. Germline-derived CDR1 and CDR2 are SEHNR and FQNEAQ (reference sequence). The CDR3 sequence is 14 residues long. After removal of 5 bases from V and 7 bases from J, the junction contained 8 bases not matched to a gene. CDR3 in amino acids: CASSATGTGFGYTF. CDR3 in DNA: TGTGCCAGCAGCGCGACCGGGACAGGGTTTGGCTACACCTTC.

This clonotype was observed a handful of times. This sequence joins TRBV9 and TRBJ2-2; 11 bases align to TRBD2. The V segment lost 3 bases and the J segment 3 bases; nucleotides outside the gene matches: 10. The germline V gene encodes CDR1 SGDLS and CDR2 YYNGEE. The CDR3 is made up of 18 amino acids. CDR3 residues: CASSASLAGVRDTGELFF. The CDR3 DNA reads TGTGCCAGCAGCGCTTCACTAGCGGGAGTTAGGGACACCGGGGAGCTGTTTTTT.

As regards this clonotype: It is likely a read error, because the conserved phenylalanine at the end of the CDR3 is missing. The chain combines TRBV3-1 with TRBJ2-1; D unresolved. This CDR3 is 15 amino acids long. Trimming removed 1 base from V and 0 bases from J, with 7 bases in between. Germline V gene data show CDR1 as LGHDT and CDR2 as YNNKEL (reference sequence). In DNA form, the CDR3 reads TGTGCCAGCAGCCAAGTCATCTACTCCTACAATGAGCAGTTCTAC. Its translation: CASSQVIYSYNEQFY.

The chain is built from TRBV27 and TRBJ2-1, with no clear D. The V end lost 6 bases, the J end lost 9 bases, and 18 bases lay between the germline ends. Germline V gene lookup returns CDR1 MNHEY and CDR2 SMNVEV (reference sequence). The CDR3 extends over 14 amino acids. The CDR3 bases are TGTGCCAGCAGCCAAACGTGGTATGGGCGTGAGCAGTTCTTC. Protein: CASSQTWYGREQFF.

The V gene is TRBV5-6, the J gene TRBJ1-1; possibly TRBD1 for D (5 bases). This CDR3 is built from 13 residues. Trimming took 3 bases from V and 4 from J, leaving 10 bases between them. Germline V gene sequence: CDR1 SGHDT, CDR2 YYEEEE. CDR3 sequence (DNA): TGTGCCAGCAGCTCGGGGGGGTCCACTGAAGCTTTCTTT. This sequence encodes CASSSGGSTEAFF.

V is TRBV29-1 and J is TRBJ2-7; the D is unclear. Germline-derived CDR1 and CDR2 are SQVTM and ANQGSEA. This CDR3 comprises 13 residues. Trimming removed 2 bases from V and 3 bases from J, with 11 bases in between. CDR3 sequence (DNA): TGCAGCGTTGAATCGCCTTTAGGCTACGAGCAGTACTTC. Translated: CSVESPLGYEQYF.

This clonotype was seen a few times. This CDR3 is CASSLAVGATYEQYF. The DNA for the CDR3 is TGTGCCAGCAGCTTAGCGGTGGGCGCGACCTACGAGCAGTACTTC. The chain is built from TRBV7-8 and TRBJ2-7; D is ambiguous. This CDR3 spans 15 amino acids. V lost 0 bases, J lost 2 bases, and 11 bases lay in between. Per the germline V gene, CDR1 is SGHVS and CDR2 is FQNEAQ. Based on the CDR3 plus reference TRBV7-8 and TRBJ2-7, the full variable domain is GAGVSQSPRYKVAKRGQDVALRCDPISGHVSLFWYQQALGQGPEFLTYFQNEAQLDKSGLPSDRFFAERPEGSVSTLKIQRTQQEDSAVYLCASSLAVGATYEQYFGPGTRLTVT.

This chain connects TRBV6-1 to TRBJ2-1; TRBD2 matches 8 bases. This CDR3 contains 17 residues. V lost 7 bases to trimming and J lost 6 bases; unmatched junction nucleotides: 17. The germline V gene has CDR1 MNHNS and CDR2 SASEGT. CDR3 DNA: TGTGCCAGCAATAGTTTGGCCAGCGGGAGTCGGGGCAATGAGCAGTTCTTC. As protein: CASNSLASGSRGNEQFF.

The chain links TRBV25-1 to TRBJ2-1, with D possibly TRBD2 on 5 matching bases. The V gene lost 1 base and the J gene lost 2 bases, with 12 bases spanning the gap. The CDR3 has 16 residues. CDR1 and CDR2 from the germline V gene are MGHDK and SYGVNS. DNA of the CDR3: TGTGCCAGCAGTGAATTGGGAGTAGCAGCCTACAATGAGCAGTTCTTC. As protein: CASSELGVAAYNEQFF. The full variable domain, with the rest looked up from reference TRBV25-1 and TRBJ2-1, is EADIYQTPRYLVIGTGKKITLECSQTMGHDKMYWYQQDPGMELHLIHYSYGVNSTEKGDLSSESTVSRIRTEHFPLTLESARPSHTSQYLCASSELGVAAYNEQFFGPGTRLTVL.

The chain has TRBV5-6 and TRBJ1-6; TRBD1 is a possible D gene (6 bases). CDR1 and CDR2 from the germline V gene are SGHDT and YYEEEE. V gave up 4 bases and J gave up 9 bases, with 17 bases separating them. The CDR3 length is 15 residues. CDR3 nucleotide sequence: TGTGCCAGCAGCCCACGAGGAGGGGGTAGTTCACCCCTCCACTTT. Translation: CASSPRGGGSSPLHF.

The chain has TRBV7-3 and TRBJ2-2, with D perhaps assigned TRBD1 or TRBD2 (6 bases each). Germline V gene data show CDR1 as SGHTA and CDR2 as FQGTGA. This CDR3 is 16 amino acids long. The germline V and J ends were trimmed by 5 bases and 5 bases, with 18 bases remaining between them. Written as DNA, the CDR3 is TGTGCCAGCAGCCCCGGGACACCTGGGAGGACCGGGGAGCTGTTTTTT. Its translation: CASSPGTPGRTGELFF. The whole variable domain, filled in from reference TRBV7-3 and TRBJ2-2, reads GAGVSQTPSNKVTEKGKYVELRCDPISGHTALYWYRQSLGQGPEFLIYFQGTGAADDSGLPNDRFFAVRPEGSVSTLKIQRTERGDSAVYLCASSPGTPGRTGELFFGEGSRLTVL.

This chain joins TRBV29-1 and TRBJ1-1; D is unclear. Trimming cost V 1 base and J 5 bases, with 11 bases left between them. Germline V lookup: CDR1 SQVTM, CDR2 ANQGSEA. The CDR3 is 13 amino acids. In DNA, the CDR3 is TGCAGCGTTGAAGGAACAGTCGGGACTGAAGCTTTCTTT. It translates to CSVEGTVGTEAFF.

This clonotype has a handful of counts. CDR3 coding DNA: TGCGCCAGCAGCTTGGCCACGGTGGGGGGCCCCTACAATGAGCAGTTCTTC. Translated: CASSLATVGGPYNEQFF. The chain has TRBV5-1 and TRBJ2-1, with D possibly called TRBD1 or TRBD2 (6 bases each). Trimming cost V 0 bases and J 2 bases, with 15 bases left between them. The CDR3 is made up of 17 amino acids. CDR1 is SGHRS and CDR2 is YFSETQ in the germline V gene.

The rearrangement uses TRBV5-1 and TRBJ1-3; D uncertain. The CDR3 contains 12 residues. Trimming left V 4 bases short and J 7 bases short, with 9 bases between. Germline values: CDR1 SGHRS, CDR2 YFSETQ. CDR3 sequence: CASSDLGNTIYF. The CDR3 nucleotides read TGCGCCAGCAGCGATTTGGGGAACACCATATATTTT.

The chain carries TRBV6-5 and TRBJ2-3; D perhaps matches TRBD2 (5 bases). The CDR3 totals 16 residues. Germline-derived CDR1 and CDR2 are MNHEY and SVGAGI. Trimming took off 0 bases at V and 2 bases at J, with 12 bases between the two ends. This CDR3 reads CASSYSVFRDTDTQYF. The CDR3 DNA reads as TGTGCCAGCAGTTACTCGGTCTTCCGGGACACAGATACGCAGTATTTT.

This clonotype was detected only a few times. The genes are TRBV28 and TRBJ2-7, with 7 bases identical to TRBD2. CDR1 and CDR2 (germline): MDHEN, SYDVKM. V shed 2 bases and J 5 bases; nucleotides not matched to a gene: 9. The CDR3 totals 15 residues. The CDR3 region has the DNA TGTGCCAGCAGTTTAGCTCGTTATCTAGCGGACGAGCAGTACTTC. Translated, it gives CASSLARYLADEQYF.

The chain recombines TRBV20-1 with TRBJ2-1; D unresolved. The germline gives CDR1 DFQATT, CDR2 SNEGSKA (reference sequence). The V gene lost 0 bases and the J gene lost 4 bases, with 13 bases spanning the gap. The CDR3 sequence is 15 residues long. CDR3 sequence (DNA): TGCAGTGCTAGAGATCCAGGACGGGTTTACAATGAGCAGTTCTTC. Its protein is CSARDPGRVYNEQFF.

The chain uses TRBV9 and TRBJ2-7, with D maybe TRBD1 (6 bases). In germline, CDR1 is SGDLS, CDR2 YYNGEE. V was shortened by 2 bases and J by 3 bases, with 15 bases between the two germline ends. The CDR3 length is 15 residues. The CDR3 DNA sequence: TGTGCCAGCAGCGTTGAGGCAGGGACATTCTACGAGCAGTACTTC. It yields the protein CASSVEAGTFYEQYF.

The V and J genes are TRBV15 and TRBJ2-7, with 7 bases fitting TRBD1. The germline CDR1 and CDR2 sequences are LNHNV and YYDKDF (reference sequence). V shed 0 bases and J 5 bases; nucleotides not matched to a gene: 10. The CDR3 spans 16 residues. CDR3 sequence: CATSRDHWQGVDEQYF. The DNA of the CDR3 is TGTGCCACCAGCAGAGATCACTGGCAGGGGGTCGACGAGCAGTACTTC.

This clonotype was found a few times. J is TRBJ2-7 and V is TRBV5-6, with TRBD2 identical over 13 bases. J was trimmed by 6 bases and V by 3 bases; bases with no gene match: 0. Per germline, CDR1 SGHDT and CDR2 YYEEEE. The CDR3 is 13 residues long. CDR3 in DNA: TGTGCCAGCAGCTGGACTAGCGGGAGCGAGCAGTACTTC. Amino acid sequence: CASSWTSGSEQYF. Complete variable domain (other parts from reference TRBV5-6 and TRBJ2-7): DAGVTQSPTHLIKTRGQQVTLRCSPKSGHDTVSWYQQALGQGPQFIFQYYEEEERQRGNFPDRFSGHQFPNYSSELNVNALLLGDSALYLCASSWTSGSEQYFGPGTRLTVT.